This T cell receptor (beta chain) was identified during a study of blood T cell repertoires in COVID-19. Study context: Some COVID-19 samples were acute and others convalescent; all came from the United States, Italy and Spain. T cells, B-cell-depleted T cells, or PBMCs supplied cDNA or gDNA.

This CDR3 has 15 residues. With V trimmed by 4 bases and J by 8 bases, 8 bases remained unmatched. Germline assignment: CDR1 MRHNA and CDR2 SNTAGT. Authors' data handling: Amplifying reference gene primers gave estimates of nucleated cell counts. The data were produced by immunoSEQ multiplex PCR, yet TCRdb's version contains in-frame clones alone and is incomplete. V and J calls and clone size come straight from that table; D and trimming were deduced from the DNA. This sample has tens of thousands of clones, with around 85% found just once. The chain uses TRBV6-4 and TRBJ2-1; 10 nucleotides line up with TRBD2. Input material: peripheral blood. The clonotype comes from a human donor in a cohort sampled during active COVID-19. The CDR3 DNA reads TGTGCCAGCAGTGTTGGGCTAGCGGGAGTCCATGAGCAGTTCTTC. It encodes CASSVGLAGVHEQFF.